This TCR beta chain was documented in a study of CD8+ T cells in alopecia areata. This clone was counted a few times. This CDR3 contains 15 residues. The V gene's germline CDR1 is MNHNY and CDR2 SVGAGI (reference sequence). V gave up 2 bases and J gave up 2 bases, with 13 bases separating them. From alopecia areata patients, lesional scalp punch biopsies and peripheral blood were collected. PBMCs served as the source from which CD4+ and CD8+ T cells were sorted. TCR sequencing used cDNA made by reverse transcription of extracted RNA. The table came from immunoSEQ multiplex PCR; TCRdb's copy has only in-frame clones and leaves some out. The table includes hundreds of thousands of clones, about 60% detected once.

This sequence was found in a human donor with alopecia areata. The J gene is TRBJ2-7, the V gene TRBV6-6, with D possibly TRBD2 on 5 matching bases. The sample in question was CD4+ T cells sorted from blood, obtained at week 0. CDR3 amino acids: CASSYPPGVTYEQYF. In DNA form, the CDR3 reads TGTGCCAGCAGTTACCCCCCCGGGGTAACCTACGAGCAGTACTTC.